The rows below give T cell receptor beta chains drawn from one sample of a study of control samples from healthy donors and cancer patients. TCRdb keeps only in-frame clones here, not all; method: immunoSEQ multiplex PCR. The sample lists tens of thousands of clones; 94% were seen once. Sequences were obtained from blood. The receptors derive from a woman aged 18-29 years in good health. The CDR3 runs from the conserved cysteine through the conserved F or W. Some rows mark clone size as missing; the rest say once, few, many or name a class of expanded clone.

V | size | CDR3
TRBV24-1 | - | CATSDVNEKLFF
TRBV11-2 | - | CASSSPVRNPRHYNEQFF
TRBV20-1 | - | CSASLWGTEAFF
TRBV5-1 | - | CASSHQTGSNAEAFF
TRBV15 | - | CATGDRNRHYGYTF
TRBV9 | - | CASSANTGELFF
TRBV18 | - | CASSPRIGTGETQYF
TRBV6-4 | - | CASSPGQGHGGYTF
TRBV14 | - | CASSHPGLAEYNEQFF
TRBV6-5 | once | CASSHRTGGSEQYF
TRBV7-7 | - | CASSLGSVETQYF
TRBV5-1 | - | CASSLAGSGPTDTQYF
TRBV6-2/TRBV6-3 | - | CASSSPHGTSVSDEQFF
TRBV5-1 | - | CASSLGWDITYNEQFF
TRBV7-9 | - | CASSPTSRSTDTQYF
TRBV28 | - | CASSTRDRGEKLFF
TRBV27 | - | CASSSGTATYEQYF
TRBV29-1 | - | CSVAEGQQYGYTF
TRBV27 | - | CASSSPVGSSPLHF
TRBV28 | - | CASRQTGLPQHF
TRBV11-3 | - | CASSLIGGQDTQYF
TRBV28 | - | CASSLTGSGYEQYF
TRBV19 | - | CASKRTVEETQYF
TRBV19 | - | CASSDGGGPGANVLTF
TRBV15 | - | CATSRDQTGPGELFF
TRBV27 | - | CASSLIVGMSTDTQYF
TRBV5-4 | - | CASSLQGAAEAFF
TRBV13 | - | CASSSGTYNSPLHF
TRBV19 | - | CASSIVGRNTEAFF
TRBV7-9 | - | CASSLYGTEAFF
TRBV15 | - | CATSRDWGTGTEAFF
TRBV5-1 | - | CASSLEGGTNEKLFF
TRBV24-1 | - | CATSEPGSKRGTQYF
TRBV19 | medium-sized | CASSRQGVSAGELFF
TRBV25-1 | - | CASSATFRGMFDEQYF
TRBV5-5 | - | CASSMGQHSNQPQHF
TRBV19 | once | CASSAGLAGARELFF
TRBV27 | - | CASSLSLFPTSYNEQFF
TRBV9 | - | CASSDGTPGETQYF
TRBV10-3 | - | CAISPLAGAYNEQFF
TRBV19 | - | CASSIAPDGYEQYF
TRBV5-1 | - | CASSSTTSPNTEAFF
TRBV7-2 | - | CASSLPGLANTGELFF
TRBV6-5 | - | CASSYSYGNAYEQYF
TRBV27 | - | CASSLQGDQPQHF
TRBV28 | - | CASSIHQGNYGYTF
TRBV4-1 | once | CASSQEGRVSEKLFF
TRBV10-3 | - | CAIITWSLNQPQHF
TRBV5-4 | - | CASSLEYNPEAFF
TRBV21-1 | - | CASSKGEKGLAKNIQYF
TRBV9 | once | CASSVTSGSSGGELFF
TRBV13 | - | CASSFNEQYF
TRBV5-1 | - | CASSLFRDGYTF
TRBV28 | - | CANRDRNGYTF
TRBV6-5 | - | CASHNGGRTEAFF